This T cell receptor (beta chain) derives from a study of beta chain features in type 1 diabetes. Study results and caveats: PCR could preferentially amplify shorter templates, alike in patients and controls. VDJ junctions sequenced from type 1 diabetes patients showed fewer insertions and more deletions. A closer apparent resemblance between naive, central memory and Treg TCRB repertoires was seen in patients than in healthy donors. When Type 1 diabetes patients were examined, their TCRB CDR3s proved moderately but significantly shorter in all four CD4+ subsets.

Donors contributed one heparinised blood draw apiece, averaging about 100 mL. Only a few counts were recorded for this clone. What it binds is not known. Expressed TCRB transcripts were sequenced after all isolated RNA was converted to cDNA. Method: immunoSEQ multiplex PCR; TCRdb's copy keeps in-frame clones and lacks some. The sample consists of about 340,000 clones, around 8.5% of them appearing once. Input material: central memory CD4+ T cells from blood. This receptor was identified in a man aged 25-45 years with type 1 diabetes.

The CDR3 DNA reads TGTGCCAGCAGTGCCCGACATAGAGGCGTAAACATTCAGTACTTC. Translating it yields CASSARHRGVNIQYF. This chain connects TRBV7-9 to TRBJ2-4; D unclear. V shed 6 bases and J shed 6 bases, with 18 bases lying between them. The CDR3 is made up of 15 amino acids. CDR1 and CDR2 (germline): SEHNR, FQNEAQ (reference sequence).